Below are 27 T cell receptor beta chains sequenced from a single sample in a study of response to subunit inactivated influenza vaccine. TCRdb re-called the RT-PCR reads through MiXCR, storing one row per CDR3 protein. This table holds about 520,000 distinct CDR3 sequences, about 25% found once. The sequences come from CD4+ T cells sorted from PBMCs, collected 5 days after vaccination. The receptors shown here come from a man between 45 and 60 years old who received an inactivated influenza vaccine.

V gene TRBV10-3 combines with J gene TRBJ2-5; D may be TRBD2 (6 bases). CDR1 is ENHRY, CDR2 SYGVKD, per germline. The V end was cut by 0 bases, the J end by 3 bases, with 11 bases between. The CDR3 consists of 15 residues. This CDR3 is CAISESRRGKETQYF. Written as DNA, the CDR3 is TGTGCCATCAGTGAGTCGAGGCGGGGTAAAGAGACCCAGTACTTC.

This clonotype was picked up a small number of times. The rearrangement uses TRBV9 and TRBJ2-1; D remains unclear. The CDR3 has 16 amino acids. V shed 4 bases and J shed 3 bases, with 17 bases lying between them. Germline CDR1 is SGDLS and CDR2 is YYNGEE. CDR3 loop: CASSPRAELFYNEQFF. DNA of the CDR3: TGTGCCAGCAGCCCAAGAGCTGAATTGTTCTACAATGAGCAGTTCTTC.

There are a few counts of this clonotype. The rearrangement joins TRBV28 to TRBJ2-5; TRBD2 is a possible D gene (6 bases). Trimming took 6 bases from V and 1 from J, leaving 15 bases between them. This CDR3 comprises 15 residues. Germline V gene data show CDR1 as MDHEN and CDR2 as SYDVKM. CDR3 residues: CASRPAGQLQETQYF. In DNA, the CDR3 is TGTGCCAGCAGACCAGCGGGCCAACTCCAAGAGACCCAGTACTTC.

This clonotype was seen a few times. This chain connects TRBV6-2 or TRBV6-3 to TRBJ1-1; maybe TRBD1 (5 bases). This CDR3 is built from 14 residues. V was shortened by 6 bases and J by 0 bases, with 11 bases between the two germline ends. Germline values: CDR1 MNHEY, CDR2 SVGEGT. CDR3 bases: TGTGCCAGCAGGAGACAGCAAATGAACACTGAAGCTTTCTTT. Translation: CASRRQQMNTEAFF.

The CDR3 spells CSAREGTGGTDTQYF. The DNA of the CDR3 is TGCAGTGCTAGAGAGGGGACAGGGGGCACAGATACGCAGTATTTT. The chain combines TRBV20-1 with TRBJ2-3; 10 nucleotides line up with TRBD1. J was trimmed by 1 base and V by 0 bases; bases with no gene match: 1. This CDR3 is built from 15 residues. CDR1 is DFQATT, CDR2 SNEGSKA, per germline (reference sequence).

This clonotype came up a few times. This chain joins TRBV20-1 and TRBJ2-2; D is possibly TRBD1 (6 bases). V lost 5 bases and J 4 bases, leaving 17 bases between the germline ends. The germline V gene encodes CDR1 DFQATT and CDR2 SNEGSKA (reference sequence). The CDR3 runs 15 residues. This chain's CDR3 is CSARWARGITGELFF. CDR3 DNA: TGCAGTGCTCGGTGGGCCAGGGGAATCACCGGGGAGCTGTTTTTT.

This clonotype was recorded a few times. The rearrangement links TRBV4-3 to TRBJ2-7, with a possible D match to TRBD2 (6 bases). The CDR3 extends over 15 amino acids. Germline V CDR1 and CDR2: LGHNA, YSLEER. The ends were cut back, 0 bases at V and 0 bases at J, with 9 bases in the middle. CDR3 sequence reads: CASSQDGGASYEQYF. The CDR3 coding sequence is TGCGCCAGCAGCCAAGATGGAGGGGCCTCCTACGAGCAGTACTTC.

This chain uses TRBV20-1 with TRBJ1-1, with 8 nucleotides matching TRBD1. Germline CDR1 reads DFQATT; CDR2 reads SNEGSKA (reference sequence). V lost 3 bases to trimming and J lost 11 bases; unmatched junction nucleotides: 17. The CDR3 totals 15 residues. The CDR3 nucleotides read TGCAGTGCTAGGTACCCAGGCGGACAGGGTAGGGACGCTTTCTTT. It yields the protein CSARYPGGQGRDAFF.

CDR3: CASSLLGAGGGNEQFF. The CDR3 DNA is TGTGCCAGCAGTCTCCTGGGAGCGGGGGGTGGGAATGAGCAGTTCTTC. The V and J genes are TRBV6-2 or TRBV6-3 and TRBJ2-1; 9 bases fit TRBD2. CDR1 is MNHEY, CDR2 SVGEGT, per germline. Germline trimming cut 5 bases from V and 7 bases from J; bases unmatched to any gene: 12. The CDR3 loop spans 16 amino acids.

This clonotype came up a few times. This chain joins TRBV12-3 or TRBV12-4 and TRBJ2-4; 7 bases align to TRBD1. The CDR3 covers 17 residues. After removal of 2 bases from V and 1 base from J, the junction contained 8 bases not matched to a gene. CDR3 protein: CASSLTSGGWAKNIQYF. For the CDR3, the DNA is TGTGCCAGCAGTTTAACCTCAGGGGGTTGGGCCAAAAACATTCAGTACTTC.

At least ten counts were recorded for this clonotype. The gene calls are TRBV11-1 and TRBJ1-1; D is uncertain. V was cut by 3 bases and J by 1 base, with 9 bases left in between. The CDR3 is 14 amino acids. CDR1 SGHAT and CDR2 FQDESV come from the germline V gene (reference sequence). The CDR3 sequence: CASSFGPGNTEAFF. DNA for the CDR3: TGTGCCAGCAGCTTCGGCCCGGGGAACACTGAAGCTTTCTTT.

This clonotype was observed at least ten times. The J gene is TRBJ2-7, the V gene TRBV20-1; tentative D call: TRBD1 (6 bases). CDR3 size: 13 residues. Germline V lookup: CDR1 DFQATT, CDR2 SNEGSKA (reference sequence). The CDR3 region is CSVKGDTYYEQYF. The CDR3 coding sequence is TGCAGCGTTAAAGGGGACACCTACTACGAGCAGTACTTC.

The chain carries TRBV10-3 and TRBJ2-7; D may correspond to TRBD1 or TRBD2 (5 bases each). Germline V gene sequence: CDR1 ENHRY, CDR2 SYGVKD. V was shortened by 2 bases and J by 2 bases, with 10 bases between the two germline ends. This CDR3 has 14 residues. The CDR3 here is CAISEGRETYEQYF. CDR3 DNA: TGTGCCATCAGTGAGGGCAGGGAGACCTACGAGCAGTACTTC.

The chain employs TRBV28 and TRBJ2-6, with 9 bases fitting TRBD2. V was pared by 5 bases and J by 3 bases, with 8 bases of the junction left unmatched. The CDR3 extends over 17 amino acids. Germline V lookup: CDR1 MDHEN, CDR2 SYDVKM. In nucleotides, the CDR3 is TGTGCCAGCAGTCTAGCGGGACACAGCTTTGGGGCCAACGTCCTGACTTTC. Its translation is CASSLAGHSFGANVLTF.

In its sample, this clonotype was seen a few times. The rearrangement joins TRBV6-5 to TRBJ2-1; tentatively, D is TRBD2 (6 bases). The CDR3 covers 12 residues. Germline CDR1 MNHEY, CDR2 SVGAGI. V was cut by 2 bases and J by 10 bases, with 9 bases left in between. The CDR3 nucleotides read TGTGCCAGCAGTTACAGGAGGGGAGAGCAGTTCTTC. This encodes CASSYRRGEQFF.

This clonotype occurred once. The junction does not match germline at one end; this may be a read error. The chain uses TRBV29-1 and TRBJ2-1; D is ambiguous. This CDR3 is 11 amino acids long. Germline lookup yields CDR1 SQVTM and CDR2 ANQGSEA. CDR3 sequence (DNA): TGCAGCGTTTCTACTGCCTACGAGCATTTCTTC. Translating it yields CSVSTAYEHFF.

This clonotype showed up just a few times. This chain joins TRBV6-2 or TRBV6-3 and TRBJ1-1; D call uncertain. The germline gives CDR1 MNHEY, CDR2 SVGEGT. The CDR3 covers 13 residues. Trimming took 0 bases from V and 10 from J, leaving 12 bases between them. CDR3: CASSYSREGTAFF. DNA for the CDR3: TGTGCCAGCAGTTACTCACGCGAGGGCACAGCTTTCTTT.

This chain connects TRBV2 to TRBJ2-1, with D possibly matching TRBD2 (6 bases). V gave up 8 bases and J gave up 6 bases, with 11 bases separating them. The CDR3 consists of 12 residues. CDR1 is SNHLY, CDR2 FYNNEI, per germline. This CDR3 is CASGPGLNEQFF. CDR3 DNA sequence: TGTGCCAGCGGGCCGGGACTCAATGAGCAGTTCTTC. The entire variable domain, with the rest obtained from reference TRBV2 and TRBJ2-1, is as follows: EPEVTQTPSHQVTQMGQEVILRCVPISNHLYFYWYRQILGQKVEFLVSFYNNEISEKSEIFDDQFSVERPDGSNFTLKIRSTKLEDSAMYFCASGPGLNEQFFGPGTRLTVL.

This clonotype has more than one count but fewer than ten. V usage is TRBV28 and J usage is TRBJ2-6; D gene unclear. Germline V CDR1 and CDR2: MDHEN, SYDVKM. The germline V and J ends were trimmed by 5 bases and 0 bases, with 14 bases remaining between them. The CDR3 consists of 17 residues. The CDR3 sequence: CASSTYWASSGANVLTF. The CDR3 DNA reads TGTGCCAGCAGTACCTATTGGGCGAGCTCTGGGGCCAACGTCCTGACTTTC.

This clonotype was seen only a few times. The rearrangement uses TRBV4-2 and TRBJ1-5; no definite D call. The CDR3 contains 15 residues. CDR1 is LGHNA and CDR2 is YNFKEQ in the germline V gene. V was cut by 1 base and J by 2 bases, with 9 bases left in between. CDR3 sequence: CASSQVAAGNQPQHF. DNA for the CDR3: TGTGCCAGCAGCCAAGTAGCCGCGGGCAATCAGCCCCAGCATTTT.

This chain joins TRBV5-1 and TRBJ2-3, with D possibly TRBD1 on 6 matching bases. The CDR3 length is 15 residues. CDR1 is SGHRS and CDR2 is YFSETQ in the germline V gene. V was cut by 0 bases and J by 0 bases, with 8 bases left in between. CDR3: CASSLGTVSTDTQYF. As DNA, the CDR3 is TGCGCCAGCAGCTTGGGGACAGTTAGCACAGATACGCAGTATTTT.

The CDR3 loop reads CSARALRRNSPLHF. Here the CDR3 DNA reads TGCAGTGCTAGAGCTCTCAGGCGTAATTCACCCCTCCACTTT. The chain employs TRBV20-1 and TRBJ1-6; D gene unclear. The CDR3 contains 14 residues. Trimming stripped 1 base from V and 6 bases from J, with 10 bases between. Germline CDR1 is DFQATT and CDR2 is SNEGSKA (reference sequence).

This sequence joins TRBV6-1 and TRBJ2-5; D ambiguous. This CDR3 region has 15 residues. CDR1 is MNHNS, CDR2 SASEGT, per germline. Trimming removed 5 bases at V and 1 base at J, with 14 bases between. CDR3 nucleotide sequence: TGTGCCAGCAGTAGGGAATACAGTCTCCAAGAGACCCAGTACTTC. Its protein is CASSREYSLQETQYF.

In its sample, this clonotype was seen a few times. The CDR3 DNA reads as TGTGCCAGCAGCTCCTGGGCATTCGGGCCAGATACGCAGTATTTT. This sequence encodes CASSSWAFGPDTQYF. The chain joins TRBV7-2 to TRBJ2-3; no reliable D call. V lost 4 bases, J lost 4 bases, and 15 bases lay in between. Germline V gene sequence: CDR1 SGHTA, CDR2 FQGNSA. The CDR3 totals 15 residues.

This clonotype has more than one count but fewer than ten. The gene calls are TRBV12-3 or TRBV12-4 and TRBJ2-7, with D possibly being TRBD2 (5 bases). Between the trimmed V and J ends, which lost 6 bases and 6 bases, there was a span of 12 bases. This CDR3 is 12 amino acids long. In DNA form, the CDR3 reads TGTGCCAGCAGGTCTACTAGTTTCGAGCAGTACTTC. It is translated as CASRSTSFEQYF.

This clonotype was detected only once. Germline and junction disagree at one end, which may indicate a read error. The chain recombines TRBV7-2 with TRBJ2-3, with 7 nucleotides matching TRBD2. CDR3 length equals 15 residues. Germline CDR1 and CDR2: SGHTA and FQGNSA. Here the CDR3 DNA reads TGTGCCAGCAGCTTCGCGGGGGTGGGCACAGAGACGCAGTATTTT. Its protein is CASSFAGVGTETQYF.

This clonotype was observed a handful of times. The junction shows a germline mismatch at one end, possibly a read error. V and J are TRBV5-1 and TRBJ1-1; TRBD1 matches at 8 bases. From germline, CDR1 is SGHRS and CDR2 YFSETQ. CDR3 size: 14 residues. CDR3 residues: CASRLDRANTEAFF. In DNA, the CDR3 is TGCGCCAGCAGATTGGACAGGGCGAACACTGAAGCTTTCTTT.